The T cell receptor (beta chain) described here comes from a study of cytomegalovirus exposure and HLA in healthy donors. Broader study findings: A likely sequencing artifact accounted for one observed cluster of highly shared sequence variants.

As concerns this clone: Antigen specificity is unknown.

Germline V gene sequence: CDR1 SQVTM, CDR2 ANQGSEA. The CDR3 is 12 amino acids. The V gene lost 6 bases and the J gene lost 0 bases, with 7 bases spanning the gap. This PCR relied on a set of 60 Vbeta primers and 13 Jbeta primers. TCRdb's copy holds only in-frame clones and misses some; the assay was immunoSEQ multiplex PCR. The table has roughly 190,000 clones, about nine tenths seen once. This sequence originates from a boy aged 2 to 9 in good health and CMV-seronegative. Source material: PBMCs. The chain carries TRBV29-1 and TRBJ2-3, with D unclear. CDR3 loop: CSVILSTDTQYF. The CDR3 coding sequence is TGCAGCGTAATATTGAGCACAGATACGCAGTATTTT.